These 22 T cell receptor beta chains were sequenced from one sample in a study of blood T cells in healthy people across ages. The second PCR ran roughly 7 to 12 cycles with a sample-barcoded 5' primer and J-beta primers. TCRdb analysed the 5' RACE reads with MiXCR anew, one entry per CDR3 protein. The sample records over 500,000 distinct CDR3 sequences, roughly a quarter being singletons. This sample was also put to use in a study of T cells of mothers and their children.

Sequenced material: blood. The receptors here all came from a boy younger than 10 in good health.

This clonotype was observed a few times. This CDR3 reads CASSDRGTPYEQYF. DNA of the CDR3: TGTGCCAGCAGTGACAGGGGAACTCCATACGAGCAGTACTTC. V gene TRBV27 combines with J gene TRBJ2-7, with 8 bases matching TRBD1. The CDR3 length is 14 residues. Germline V lookup: CDR1 MNHEY, CDR2 SMNVEV (reference sequence). The junction had 7 bases not matched to a gene; V was cut back by 5 bases and J by 4 bases.

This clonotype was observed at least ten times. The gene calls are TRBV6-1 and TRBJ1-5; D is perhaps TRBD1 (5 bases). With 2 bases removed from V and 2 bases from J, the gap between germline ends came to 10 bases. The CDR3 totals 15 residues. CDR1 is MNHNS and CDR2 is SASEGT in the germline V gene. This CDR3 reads CASSERQGGNQPQHF. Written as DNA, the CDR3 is TGTGCCAGCAGTGAACGGCAGGGAGGCAATCAGCCCCAGCATTTT.

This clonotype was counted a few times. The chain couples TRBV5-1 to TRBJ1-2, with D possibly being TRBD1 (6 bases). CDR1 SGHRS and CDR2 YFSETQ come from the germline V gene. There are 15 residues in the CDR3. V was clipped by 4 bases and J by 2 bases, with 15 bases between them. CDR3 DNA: TGCGCCAGCAGCGATCGACAGGCTTCAAACTATGGCTACACCTTC. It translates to CASSDRQASNYGYTF.

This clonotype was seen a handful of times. The CDR3 reads CASSPDGQGSQPQHF. CDR3 bases: TGCGCCAGCAGCCCAGATGGACAGGGGAGTCAGCCCCAGCATTTT. The gene calls are TRBV5-1 and TRBJ1-5, with 9 bases fitting TRBD1. Losses at the gene ends were 4 bases for V and 6 bases for J; bases not matched to a gene: 8. CDR1 and CDR2 (germline): SGHRS, YFSETQ. This CDR3 comprises 15 residues.

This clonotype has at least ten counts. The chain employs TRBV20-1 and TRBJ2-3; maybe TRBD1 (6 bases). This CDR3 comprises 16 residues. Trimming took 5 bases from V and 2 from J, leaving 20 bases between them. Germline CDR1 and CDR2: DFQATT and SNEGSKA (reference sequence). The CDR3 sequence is CSACDRDNHPTDTQYF. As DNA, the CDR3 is TGCAGTGCTTGCGACCGGGACAACCATCCCACAGATACGCAGTATTTT.

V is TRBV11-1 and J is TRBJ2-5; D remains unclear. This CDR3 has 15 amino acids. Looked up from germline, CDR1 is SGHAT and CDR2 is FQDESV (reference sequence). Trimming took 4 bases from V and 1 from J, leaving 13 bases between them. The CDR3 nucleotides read TGTGCCAGCAGCTCCGAATTATACCCCCAAGAGACCCAGTACTTC. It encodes CASSSELYPQETQYF.

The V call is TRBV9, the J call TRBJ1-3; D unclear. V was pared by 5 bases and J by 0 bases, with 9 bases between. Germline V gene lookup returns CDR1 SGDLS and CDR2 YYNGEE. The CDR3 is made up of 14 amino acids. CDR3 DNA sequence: TGTGCCAGCAGATCGGGTCTCTCTGGAAACACCATATATTTT. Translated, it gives CASRSGLSGNTIYF.

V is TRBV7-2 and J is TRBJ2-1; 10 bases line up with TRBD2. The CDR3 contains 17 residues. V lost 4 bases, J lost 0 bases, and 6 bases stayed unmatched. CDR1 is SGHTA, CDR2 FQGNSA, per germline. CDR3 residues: CASSSLVAGGSYNEQFF. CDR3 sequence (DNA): TGTGCCAGCAGCTCTCTGGTAGCGGGAGGCTCCTACAATGAGCAGTTCTTC.

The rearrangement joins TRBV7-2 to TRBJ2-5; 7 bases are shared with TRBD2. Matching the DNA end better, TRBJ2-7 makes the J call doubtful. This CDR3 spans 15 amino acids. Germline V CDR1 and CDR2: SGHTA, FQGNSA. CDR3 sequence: CASSSAAGVSYEQYF. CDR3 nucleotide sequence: TGTGCCAGCAGCTCCGCTGCGGGAGTCTCCTACGAGCAGTACTTC.

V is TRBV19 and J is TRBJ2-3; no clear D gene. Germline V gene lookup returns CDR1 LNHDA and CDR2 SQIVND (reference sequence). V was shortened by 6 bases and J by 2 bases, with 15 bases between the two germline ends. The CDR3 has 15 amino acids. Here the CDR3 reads CASSPLALTTDTQYF. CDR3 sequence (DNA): TGTGCCAGTAGCCCCTTGGCGCTTACCACAGATACGCAGTATTTT.

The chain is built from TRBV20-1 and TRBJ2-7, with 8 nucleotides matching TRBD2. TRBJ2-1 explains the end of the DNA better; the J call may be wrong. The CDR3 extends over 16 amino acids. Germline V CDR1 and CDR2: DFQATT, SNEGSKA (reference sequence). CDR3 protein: CSARGLKREKANEQFF. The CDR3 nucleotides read TGCAGTGCTAGAGGCCTAAAGCGGGAGAAGGCCAATGAGCAGTTCTTC.

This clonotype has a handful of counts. As DNA, the CDR3 is TGTGCCAGCAGTTTAGTAACTAGCGGGAGGGCCGGCGAGCAGTTCTTC. It codes for CASSLVTSGRAGEQFF. V gene TRBV28 combines with J gene TRBJ2-1; TRBD2 agrees at 13 bases. Trimming took 2 bases from V and 10 from J; bases not matched to a gene: 8. The CDR3 runs 16 residues. Per germline, CDR1 MDHEN and CDR2 SYDVKM. Full variable domain (rest looked up from reference TRBV28 and TRBJ2-1): DVKVTQSSRYLVKRTGEKVFLECVQDMDHENMFWYRQDPGLGLRLIYFSYDVKMKEKGDIPEGYSVSREKKERFSLILESASTNQTSMYLCASSLVTSGRAGEQFFGPGTRLTVL.

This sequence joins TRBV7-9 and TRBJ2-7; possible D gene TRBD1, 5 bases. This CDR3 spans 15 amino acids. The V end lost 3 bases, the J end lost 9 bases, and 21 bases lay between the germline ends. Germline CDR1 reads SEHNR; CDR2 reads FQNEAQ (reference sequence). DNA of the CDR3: TGTGCCAGCAGCTTGACAGAGAGTCCTACTAAGTTGCAGTACTTC. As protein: CASSLTESPTKLQYF.

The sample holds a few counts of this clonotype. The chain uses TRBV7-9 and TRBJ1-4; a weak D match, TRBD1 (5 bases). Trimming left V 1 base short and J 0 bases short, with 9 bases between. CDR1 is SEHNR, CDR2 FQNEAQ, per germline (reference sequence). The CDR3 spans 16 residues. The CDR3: CASSLESTATNEKLFF. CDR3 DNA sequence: TGTGCCAGCAGCTTAGAGTCGACAGCAACTAATGAAAAACTGTTTTTT.

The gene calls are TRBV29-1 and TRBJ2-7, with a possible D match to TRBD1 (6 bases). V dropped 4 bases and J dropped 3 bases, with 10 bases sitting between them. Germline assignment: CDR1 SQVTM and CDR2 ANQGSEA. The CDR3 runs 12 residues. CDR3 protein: CSVARGFYEQYF. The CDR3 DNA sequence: TGCAGCGTTGCCAGGGGCTTCTACGAGCAGTACTTC.

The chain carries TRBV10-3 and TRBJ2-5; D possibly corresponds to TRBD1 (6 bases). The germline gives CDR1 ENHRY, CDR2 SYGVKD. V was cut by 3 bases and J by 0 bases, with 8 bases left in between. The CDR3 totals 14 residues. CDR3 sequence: CAISDNRDQETQYF. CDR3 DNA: TGTGCCATCAGTGATAACAGGGACCAAGAGACCCAGTACTTC.

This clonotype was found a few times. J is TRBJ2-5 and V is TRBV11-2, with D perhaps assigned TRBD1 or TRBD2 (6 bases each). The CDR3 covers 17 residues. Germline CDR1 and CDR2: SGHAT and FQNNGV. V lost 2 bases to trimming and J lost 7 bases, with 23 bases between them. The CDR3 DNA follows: TGTGCCAGCAGCTTATCTGGGGGGCGGGACCTCCGGGGGACCCAGTACTTC. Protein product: CASSLSGGRDLRGTQYF.

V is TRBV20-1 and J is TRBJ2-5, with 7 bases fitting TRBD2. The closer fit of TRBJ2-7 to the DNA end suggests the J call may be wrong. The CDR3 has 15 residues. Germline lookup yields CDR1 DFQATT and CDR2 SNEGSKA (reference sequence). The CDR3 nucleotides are TGCAGTGTCAGATCCGCCGACGGGGGGTACTACGAGCAGTACTTC. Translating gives CSVRSADGGYYEQYF.

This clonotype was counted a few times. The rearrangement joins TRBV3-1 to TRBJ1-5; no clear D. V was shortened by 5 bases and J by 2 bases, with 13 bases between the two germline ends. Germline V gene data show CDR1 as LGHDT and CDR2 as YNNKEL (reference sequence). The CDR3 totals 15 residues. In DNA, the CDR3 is TGTGCCAGCAGCTTCTCGGGCAGCGGCAATCAGCCCCAGCATTTT. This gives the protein CASSFSGSGNQPQHF.

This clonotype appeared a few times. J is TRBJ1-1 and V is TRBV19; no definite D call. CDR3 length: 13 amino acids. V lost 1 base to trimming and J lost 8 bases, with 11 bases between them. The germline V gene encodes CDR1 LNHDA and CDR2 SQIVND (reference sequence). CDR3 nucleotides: TGTGCCAGTAGTATAGCCGACTTATCCGAAGCTTTCTTT. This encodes CASSIADLSEAFF.

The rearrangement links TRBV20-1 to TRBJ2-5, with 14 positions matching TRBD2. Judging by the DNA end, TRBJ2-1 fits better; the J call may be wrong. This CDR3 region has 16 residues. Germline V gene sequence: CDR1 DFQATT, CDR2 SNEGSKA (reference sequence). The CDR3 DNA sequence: TGCAGTGCTAGAGATCCGGGACTAGCGGGAGAAGATGAGCAGTTCTTC. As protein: CSARDPGLAGEDEQFF.

The CDR3, as DNA: TGTGCCAGCAGCTTAGTCTCAGGGGGCATCCAAGAGACCCAGTACTTC. Amino acid sequence: CASSLVSGGIQETQYF. The rearrangement joins TRBV7-9 to TRBJ2-5; 8 nucleotides agree with TRBD1. Germline CDR1 and CDR2: SEHNR and FQNEAQ (reference sequence). The junction had 5 bases not matched to a gene; V was cut back by 1 base and J by 1 base. This CDR3 has 16 residues.